This T cell receptor (beta chain) derives from a study of blood T cell repertoires in COVID-19. The overall study: Acute-phase and convalescent COVID-19 samples originated in the United States, Italy and Spain. T cells, B-cell-depleted T cells, or PBMCs supplied cDNA or gDNA.

The protocol was immunoSEQ multiplex PCR, while the TCRdb copy is restricted to in-frame clones and leaves out a portion. The sample contains some 76,000 clones, around nine tenths of which appear only once. Trimming took off 3 bases at V and 2 bases at J, with 8 bases between the two ends. The CDR3 covers 14 residues. Germline loops: CDR1 ENHRY, CDR2 SYGVKD. The specimen was peripheral blood. The rearrangement links TRBV10-3 to TRBJ1-5; D remains unclear. The TCR originated in a man between 60 and 75 years old with acute or convalescent COVID-19. The CDR3 is CAISDSGGNQPQHF. The CDR3 DNA reads TGTGCCATCAGTGATTCGGGAGGCAATCAGCCCCAGCATTTT.